This T cell receptor beta chain was captured in a study of T cells in tuberculosis. The CDR3 extends over 17 amino acids. The V gene lost 3 bases and the J gene lost 3 bases, with 21 bases spanning the gap. Germline V lookup: CDR1 SGHRS, CDR2 YFSETQ. The repertoire was sequenced with immunoSEQ multiplex PCR; TCRdb's copy has only in-frame clones and lacks some. Of some 23,000 clones in the sample, approximately 94% were seen once. As for this clone: Its antigen is unknown.

Study-wide results and caveats: GMM-specific TCRs were nearer to active tuberculosis alpha repertoires, suggesting expansion.

Sequenced material: PBMCs. This rearrangement joins TRBV5-1 to TRBJ1-1; TRBD1 is a possible D gene (5 bases). This clonotype was sampled from a donor aged 10 to 29 with latent tuberculosis or without tuberculosis infection. Some clones in this sample may be carry-over from other donors' samples. The CDR3 loop is CASSSTTFTGPDTEAFF. In DNA, the CDR3 is TGCGCCAGCAGCTCCACCACATTCACAGGCCCGGACACTGAAGCTTTCTTT. Drawing the rest from reference TRBV5-1 and TRBJ1-1, the complete variable domain is KAGVTQTPRYLIKTRGQQVTLSCSPISGHRSVSWYQQTPGQGLQFLFEYFSETQRNKGNFPGRFSGRQFSNSRSEMNVSTLELGDSALYLCASSSTTFTGPDTEAFFGQGTRLTVV.